This T cell receptor beta chain was recovered during a study of blood T cell repertoires in COVID-19. Across the whole study: Acute and convalescent COVID-19 samples came from the United States, Italy and Spain. PBMCs, B-cell-depleted T cells, or T cells were the source of the cDNA or gDNA that made up the material.

Those who participated ranged in age from roughly 18 to 89 years and resided in about 24 US areas. In assigning cohorts, the study relied on participant-reported clinical history. Using immunoSEQ multiplex PCR, the repertoire was profiled, and TCRdb retains in-frame clones only, with some absent. This sample has 300,000 to 400,000 clones, with roughly 90% found just once. Germline values: CDR1 MNHEY, CDR2 SVGAGI. CDR3 length: 14 amino acids. Germline trimming cut 8 bases from V and 5 bases from J; bases unmatched to any gene: 7. The chain carries TRBV6-5 and TRBJ2-7, with TRBD1 matching 12 bases. Material: PBMCs or T cells enriched from blood (not recorded which). The sequence was obtained from a man in his sixties who had recovered from COVID-19. CDR3 DNA sequence: TGTGCCAGCCGGGACAGGGGGCGCGTGAACGAGCAGTACTTC. It encodes CASRDRGRVNEQYF.